This paragraph reports one TCR beta chain. Its target is not known. Trimming left V 5 bases short and J 0 bases short, with 16 bases between. Germline V gives CDR1 DFQATT, CDR2 SNEGSKA (reference sequence). This CDR3 is 15 amino acids long. The data were taken from a study of blood T cells in healthy people across ages. Study-level findings and limits: Per million T cells, TCR beta diversity dropped roughly linearly as age increased. When set beside aged donors, long-lived donors presented more naive CD4+ cells and higher diversity.

Using a J-beta primer mix together with a sample-barcoded 5' primer, a second PCR was run for about 7 to 12 cycles. One entry per CDR3 protein results from TCRdb running MiXCR on the 5' RACE reads. The sample has hundreds of thousands of distinct CDR3 sequences, approximately 52% seen once. The TCR originated in a woman older than 75 in good health. This chain joins TRBV20-1 and TRBJ1-1, with D possibly being TRBD1 (6 bases). Material: blood. The CDR3 nucleotides read TGCAGTGCTCGGAGAACAGGGATTATGAACACTGAAGCTTTCTTT. This translates into CSARRTGIMNTEAFF.